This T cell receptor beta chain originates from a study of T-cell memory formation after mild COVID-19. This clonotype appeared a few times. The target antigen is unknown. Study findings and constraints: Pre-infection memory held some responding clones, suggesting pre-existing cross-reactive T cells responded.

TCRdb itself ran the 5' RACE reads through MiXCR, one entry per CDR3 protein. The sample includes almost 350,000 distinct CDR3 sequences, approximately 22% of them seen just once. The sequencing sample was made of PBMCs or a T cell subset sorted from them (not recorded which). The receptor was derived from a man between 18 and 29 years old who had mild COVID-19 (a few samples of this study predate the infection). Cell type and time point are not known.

CDR3 bases: TGTGCCAGCAGTTTCCCACACTCCTACGAGCAGTACGTC. Its protein product is CASSFPHSYEQYV. The chain links TRBV28 to TRBJ2-7; D uncertain. CDR1 is MDHEN and CDR2 is SYDVKM in the germline V gene. V was trimmed by 3 bases and J by 0 bases, leaving 6 bases between them. This CDR3 is 13 amino acids long.